The next 15 T cell receptor beta chains were all read from a single sample in a study of naive and memory T cell subsets. Two oligonucleotides, mixed equimolar, formed the beta constant-region primer covering TRBC1 and TRBC2. Nested alpha and beta constant-region primers with the SP2 primer drove four PCR rounds on ligated cDNA. MiXCR was run by TCRdb on the UMI-ligation and nested PCR reads, yielding one entry per CDR3 protein. This sample has 80,000 to 95,000 distinct CDR3 sequences, with over 8.5% found just once. The sample taken for sequencing was naive CD8+ T cells from blood. All receptors derive from a human donor in good health.

At least ten counts were recorded for this clonotype. This chain links TRBV20-1 with TRBJ1-4, with TRBD1 as a possible D gene (5 bases). The CDR3 runs 13 residues. V was clipped by 4 bases and J by 5 bases, with 11 bases between them. Germline-derived CDR1 and CDR2 are DFQATT and SNEGSKA (reference sequence). For the CDR3, the DNA is TGCAGTGCTACCGGGACCGAGAATGAAAAACTGTTTTTT. Protein product: CSATGTENEKLFF.

This chain uses TRBV20-1 with TRBJ2-7, with TRBD2 matching over 7 bases. CDR1 and CDR2 (germline): DFQATT, SNEGSKA (reference sequence). The CDR3 length is 14 residues. V dropped 5 bases and J dropped 0; count of bases not matched to a gene: 7. The CDR3 reads CSAALAESSYEQYF. The DNA for the CDR3 is TGCAGTGCTGCCCTAGCGGAGAGCTCCTACGAGCAGTACTTC.

The chain combines TRBV20-1 with TRBJ2-7; D is unclear. Trimming left V 6 bases short and J 7 bases short, with 16 bases between. The CDR3 consists of 12 residues. CDR1 and CDR2 (germline): DFQATT, SNEGSKA (reference sequence). The CDR3 is CSAYAPSREQYF. The CDR3 nucleotides are TGCAGTGCCTATGCCCCCTCGAGGGAGCAGTACTTC.

Comments on this clonotype: One end of the junction is discordant with germline, which a read error may explain. The V gene is TRBV7-9, the J gene TRBJ2-7, with D perhaps TRBD2 (6 bases). CDR1 and CDR2 from the germline V gene are SEHNR and FQNEAQ (reference sequence). This CDR3 comprises 14 residues. CDR3 sequence reads: CASSLTSGTREADF. DNA for the CDR3: TGTGCCAGCAGCTTAACAAGTGGGACTCGCGAAGCGGACTTC.

This clonotype was detected once. The J gene is TRBJ2-5, the V gene TRBV11-2; 10 nucleotides line up with TRBD2. The CDR3 is made up of 16 amino acids. The J segment lost 4 bases and the V segment lost 4 bases, leaving 9 bases of the junction unmatched. CDR1 and CDR2 (germline): SGHAT, FQNNGV. The CDR3 DNA sequence: TGTGCCAGCAGCTGGGGGGGGACTAGCGTTTTAGAGACCCAGTACTTC. It encodes CASSWGGTSVLETQYF.

The chain links TRBV30 to TRBJ2-5, with 7 bases fitting TRBD2. With V trimmed by 0 bases and J by 5 bases, 3 bases remained unmatched. Germline lookup yields CDR1 GTSNPN and CDR2 SVGIG (reference sequence). The CDR3 has 13 residues. The CDR3: CAWSVTGGETQYF. CDR3 DNA: TGTGCCTGGAGTGTAACGGGAGGTGAGACCCAGTACTTC.

The chain links TRBV15 to TRBJ2-7, with a possible D match to TRBD2 (6 bases). The CDR3 runs to 16 residues. The germline V gene has CDR1 LNHNV and CDR2 YYDKDF (reference sequence). V was shortened by 0 bases and J by 5 bases, with 17 bases between the two germline ends. CDR3 amino acids: CATSRDDRLVINEQYF. As DNA, the CDR3 is TGTGCCACCAGCAGAGATGATCGACTAGTAATAAACGAGCAGTACTTC.

The V gene is TRBV6-1, the J gene TRBJ1-4, with 8 bases fitting TRBD1. The germline V gene encodes CDR1 MNHNS and CDR2 SASEGT. CDR3 length: 17 residues. The trim removed 7 bases at V and 0 bases at J, leaving 10 bases unmatched. The DNA for the CDR3 is TGTGCCAGCATACCTTTCGACAGGGGTGCAACTAATGAAAAACTGTTTTTT. It yields the protein CASIPFDRGATNEKLFF.

The gene calls are TRBV20-1 and TRBJ2-3; the D gene could be TRBD1 or TRBD2 (6 bases each). CDR1 is DFQATT, CDR2 SNEGSKA, per germline (reference sequence). V gave up 2 bases and J gave up 1 base, with 25 bases separating them. The CDR3 spans 19 residues. The chain's CDR3 is CSARSGGGTVSGGTDTQYF. CDR3 sequence (DNA): TGCAGTGCTAGATCCGGCGGCGGGACGGTGTCAGGGGGCACAGATACGCAGTATTTT.

This clonotype was recorded at least ten times. The chain has TRBV9 and TRBJ2-7, with 10 bases matching TRBD1. The CDR3 consists of 14 residues. After removal of 3 bases from V and 2 bases from J, the junction contained 2 bases not matched to a gene. From germline, CDR1 is SGDLS and CDR2 YYNGEE. CDR3 region: CASSAGQGTYEQYF. The CDR3 DNA reads as TGTGCCAGCAGCGCGGGACAGGGGACCTACGAGCAGTACTTC.

This clonotype has a count of ten or more. Here the CDR3 reads CSVESLNDGTEAFF. CDR3 in DNA: TGCAGCGTTGAATCCCTCAACGATGGCACTGAAGCTTTCTTT. V gene TRBV29-1 combines with J gene TRBJ1-1; D unclear. The CDR3 spans 14 residues. In germline, CDR1 is SQVTM, CDR2 ANQGSEA. V lost 2 bases to trimming and J lost 4 bases, with 14 bases between them.

This clonotype was found many times. The chain is built from TRBV6-2 or TRBV6-3 and TRBJ2-1, with D tentatively TRBD1 (5 bases). This CDR3 comprises 15 residues. The ends were cut back, 6 bases at V and 2 bases at J, with 14 bases in the middle. From germline, CDR1 is MNHEY and CDR2 SVGEGT. CDR3 protein: CASSVDVGPYNEQFF. For the CDR3, the DNA is TGTGCCAGCAGCGTGGACGTGGGGCCCTACAATGAGCAGTTCTTC.

The chain's CDR3 is CASSQDPGQRAGQFF. Here the CDR3 DNA reads TGTGCCAGCAGCCAAGATCCAGGGCAGCGCGCCGGGCAGTTCTTC. This chain links TRBV3-1 with TRBJ2-1; possibly TRBD1 for D (5 bases). Looked up from germline, CDR1 is LGHDT and CDR2 is YNNKEL (reference sequence). CDR3 length: 15 amino acids. V was clipped by 0 bases and J by 12 bases, with 18 bases between them.

This chain uses TRBV5-1 with TRBJ2-3; 8 nucleotides match TRBD2. CDR1 and CDR2 (germline): SGHRS, YFSETQ. The CDR3 loop spans 15 amino acids. Germline trimming cut 5 bases from V and 0 bases from J; bases unmatched to any gene: 5. CDR3 region: CASRFREGSTDTQYF. CDR3 nucleotide sequence: TGCGCCAGCAGATTCCGGGAGGGGAGCACAGATACGCAGTATTTT.

This clonotype was counted only a few times. The gene calls are TRBV7-9 and TRBJ1-1, with TRBD1 matching over 8 bases. Germline trimming cut 5 bases from V and 4 bases from J; bases unmatched to any gene: 9. This CDR3 contains 15 residues. Germline V gene sequence: CDR1 SEHNR, CDR2 FQNEAQ (reference sequence). The CDR3 sequence: CASSAPTGARTEAFF. The CDR3 bases are TGTGCCAGCAGCGCACCGACAGGGGCGCGCACTGAAGCTTTCTTT.